The clone carrying this T cell receptor beta chain was observed many times. Its antigen is not known. The sample belongs to a study of regulatory T cells in long-lasting Graves disease. Whole-study results and caveats: Since the sample size was small, accuracy may have been reduced. When disease was persistent, TRBV28, TRBJ1-2 and TRBJ2-5 were the favored segments.

The CDR3 covers 11 residues. V was trimmed by 3 bases and J by 2 bases, leaving 5 bases between them. Per the germline V gene, CDR1 is DFQATT and CDR2 is SNEGSKA (reference sequence). Construction of TCR beta libraries relied on iRepertoire HTBI primers and on Arm-PCR targeting CDR3 regions. TCRdb fed the multiplex PCR reads into MiXCR, producing one record per CDR3 protein. The sample carries over 450,000 distinct CDR3 sequences, around 11% recorded once. Time point specified: newly diagnosed GD, antithyroid drugs for less than 3 months. The authors made the TCR library using RNA they extracted from PBMCs. The sample also formed part of further work on T cells in Graves' hyperthyroidism and ophthalmopathy. As that study records: HTBI primers were the set used in a first-round RT-PCR of the TCR CDR3.

This receptor was identified in a woman aged 25 to 45 with Graves disease. The genes are TRBV20-1 and TRBJ2-7; D is ambiguous. This sample comprised peripheral blood mononuclear cells (PBMCs), obtained at new diagnosis, from a patient treated with antithyroid drugs. In nucleotides, the CDR3 is TGCAGTGCTAGCTGGACCTACGAGCAGTACTTC. Its protein is CSASWTYEQYF.